Following are 6 T cell receptor beta chains from one sample sequenced in a study of early T cells in non-severe SARS-CoV-2 infection (dated by TCRdb to the early 2020s). Library preparation used 5' RACE. Data came from a NextSeq 500. Using fastp at Q25 and MiXCR, TCRdb reprocessed the public reads and kept productive beta chains. Entries that share a CDR3 protein sequence are merged under the most common genes and DNA. This sample gives 70,000 or so distinct CDR3 sequences in total; roughly 9.1% of them show up just once. Together, the top ten hold about 7.1% of the sample. The sequencing here drew on whole blood, taken at baseline. Source of these receptors: an adult who was a healthcare worker with PCR-confirmed SARS-CoV-2 infection or an uninfected control (not recorded which).

This clonotype has a handful of counts. The rearrangement uses TRBV7-9 and TRBJ1-1; tentatively, D is TRBD1 (5 bases). CDR3 size: 15 residues. Germline V gene data show CDR1 as SEHNR and CDR2 as FQNEAQ (reference sequence). V lost 11 bases and J lost 0, with 19 bases in between. CDR3 amino acids: CAASQGSFLNTEAFF. Here the CDR3 DNA reads TGTGCCGCGAGTCAGGGTTCTTTCCTGAACACTGAAGCTTTCTTT.

There are many counts of this clonotype. The V call is TRBV7-3, the J call TRBJ2-2; TRBD2 might be the D (5 bases). V lost 0 bases to trimming and J lost 7 bases, with 21 bases between them. Germline CDR1 SGHTA, CDR2 FQGTGA. There are 18 residues in the CDR3. CDR3 sequence (DNA): TGTGCCAGCAGCTTAACGCAAGGAGTGGGAGTTAACGGCGGGGAGCTGTTTTTT. Translation: CASSLTQGVGVNGGELFF.

V is TRBV12-3 or TRBV12-4 and J is TRBJ2-7, with D tentatively TRBD1 or TRBD2 (6 bases each). The CDR3 totals 19 residues. Trimming left V 3 bases short and J 0 bases short, with 24 bases between. The CDR3, as DNA: TGTGCCAGCAGTTTCAGGGGAGGTGGGCTCAGTGGGACCTCCTACGAGCAGTACTTC. Translating gives CASSFRGGGLSGTSYEQYF.

This clonotype occurred many times. The CDR3 nucleotides are TGTGCCAGCAGCCCCGGACTAGCGGGGACCCAAGAGACCCAGTACTTC. It encodes CASSPGLAGTQETQYF. The chain employs TRBV12-3 or TRBV12-4 and TRBJ2-5; 12 bases match TRBD2. This CDR3 region has 16 residues. V lost 6 bases and J lost 1; bases outside the gene matches: 6.

There are a few counts of this clonotype. The chain uses TRBV6-6 and TRBJ2-3; either TRBD1 or TRBD2 may supply D (5 bases each). This CDR3 is built from 15 residues. Trimming shortened V by 0 bases and J by 3 bases, and 10 bases separated the two germline ends. The V gene's germline CDR1 is MNHNY and CDR2 SVGAGI (reference sequence). This chain's CDR3 is CASSYSGPGTDTQYF. CDR3 DNA: TGTGCCAGCAGTTACTCGGGACCAGGTACAGATACGCAGTATTTT.

The chain is built from TRBV30 and TRBJ1-2, with TRBD1 matching 7 bases. Trimming removed 4 bases from V and 14 bases from J; junction bases left unmatched: 10. Germline assignment: CDR1 GTSNPN and CDR2 SVGIG (reference sequence). The CDR3 is made up of 11 amino acids. The CDR3 DNA reads TGTGCCTGGAACCAATTGGACAGGCCTACCTTC. Its translation is CAWNQLDRPTF.